This passage covers 3 T cell receptor beta chains from one sample sequenced in a study of cytomegalovirus exposure and HLA in healthy donors. The study ran its PCR with 60 Vbeta and 13 Jbeta primers. Sequenced by immunoSEQ multiplex PCR; TCRdb stores in-frame clones only, minus some. The table lists about 150,000 clones, about 80% of them singletons. The material sequenced was PBMCs. These receptors all stem from a woman aged 40 to 49 in good health and CMV-seronegative.

The rearrangement links TRBV10-2 to TRBJ2-1; D may be TRBD2 (6 bases). CDR1 and CDR2 from the germline V gene are WSHSY and SAAADI. Trimming pared 5 bases from V and 6 bases from J, leaving 11 bases between. The CDR3 has 13 residues. The CDR3 DNA reads TGCGCCAGCAGTCGGCTAGCGAGCAATGAGCAGTTCTTC. As protein: CASSRLASNEQFF.

This clone was found a few times. The rearrangement joins TRBV18 to TRBJ2-5, with 11 bases aligning to TRBD2. The CDR3 consists of 16 residues. V shed 3 bases and J 7 bases; nucleotides not matched to a gene: 10. The germline CDR1 and CDR2 sequences are KGHSH and LQKENI. The CDR3 nucleotides read TGTGCCAGCTCACCTTTACTAGCGGGGGCCGAGGGGACCCAGTACTTC. Encoded protein: CASSPLLAGAEGTQYF.

With regard to this clone: At one boundary the junction diverges from the germline segment, which might be a read error. The CDR3 here is CSSSPMTSFRETQYF. CDR3 bases: TGTTCCAGCAGCCCAATGACTAGTTTTCGGGAGACCCAGTACTTC. This chain links TRBV7-9 with TRBJ2-5; tentatively, D is TRBD2 (6 bases). This CDR3 region has 15 residues. The germline V gene encodes CDR1 SEHNR and CDR2 FQNEAQ (reference sequence). Looking up the rest from reference TRBV7-9 and TRBJ2-5 gives the full variable domain: DTGVSQNPRHKITKRGQNVTFRCDPISEHNRLYWYRQTLGQGPEFLTYFQNEAQLEKSRLLSDRFSAERPKGSFSTLEIQRTEQGDSAMYLCSSSPMTSFRETQYFGPGTRLLVL.